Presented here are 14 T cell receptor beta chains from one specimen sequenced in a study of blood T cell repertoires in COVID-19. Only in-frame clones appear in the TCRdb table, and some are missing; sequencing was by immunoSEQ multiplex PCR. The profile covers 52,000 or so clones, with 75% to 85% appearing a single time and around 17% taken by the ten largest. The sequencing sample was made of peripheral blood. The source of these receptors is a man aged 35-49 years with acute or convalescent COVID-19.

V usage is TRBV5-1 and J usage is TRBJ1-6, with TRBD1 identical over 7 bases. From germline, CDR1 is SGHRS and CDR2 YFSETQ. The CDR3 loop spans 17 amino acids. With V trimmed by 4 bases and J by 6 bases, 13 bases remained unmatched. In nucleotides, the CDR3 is TGCGCCAGCAGCCTAGCACCAAGGGGGCTTAGTAATTCACCCCTCCACTTT. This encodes CASSLAPRGLSNSPLHF.

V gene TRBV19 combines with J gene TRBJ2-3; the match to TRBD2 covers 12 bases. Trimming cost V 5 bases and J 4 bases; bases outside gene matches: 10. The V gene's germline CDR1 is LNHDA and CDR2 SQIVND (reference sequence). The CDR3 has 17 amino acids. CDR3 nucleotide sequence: TGTGCCAGTAGTGGACTAGCGGGGAGTGGTGGCCCAGATACGCAGTATTTT. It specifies CASSGLAGSGGPDTQYF. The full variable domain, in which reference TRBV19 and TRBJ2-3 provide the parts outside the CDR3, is DGGITQSPKYLFRKEGQNVTLSCEQNLNHDAMYWYRQDPGQGLRLIYYSQIVNDFQKGDIAEGYSVSREKKESFPLTVTSAQKNPTAFYLCASSGLAGSGGPDTQYFGPGTRLTVL.

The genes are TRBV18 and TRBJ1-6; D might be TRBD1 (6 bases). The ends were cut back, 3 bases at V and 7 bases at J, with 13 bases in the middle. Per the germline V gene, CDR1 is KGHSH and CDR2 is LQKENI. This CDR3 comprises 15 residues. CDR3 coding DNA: TGTGCCAGCTCACCGACCACAGGGCAGAATTCACCCCTCCACTTT. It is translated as CASSPTTGQNSPLHF.

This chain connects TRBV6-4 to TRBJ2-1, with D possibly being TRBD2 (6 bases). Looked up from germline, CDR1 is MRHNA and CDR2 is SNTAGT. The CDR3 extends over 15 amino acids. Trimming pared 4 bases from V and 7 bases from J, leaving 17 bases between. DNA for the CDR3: TGTGCCAGCAGTGGTTTTGTGACTAGTTTGAATGAGCAGTTCTTC. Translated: CASSGFVTSLNEQFF.

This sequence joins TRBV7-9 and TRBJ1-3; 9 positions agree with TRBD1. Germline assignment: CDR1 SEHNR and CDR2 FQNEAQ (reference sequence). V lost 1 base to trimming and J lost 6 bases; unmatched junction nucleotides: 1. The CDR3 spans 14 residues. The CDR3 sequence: CASSLGDRVNTIYF. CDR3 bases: TGTGCCAGCAGCTTAGGGGACAGGGTAAACACCATATATTTT.

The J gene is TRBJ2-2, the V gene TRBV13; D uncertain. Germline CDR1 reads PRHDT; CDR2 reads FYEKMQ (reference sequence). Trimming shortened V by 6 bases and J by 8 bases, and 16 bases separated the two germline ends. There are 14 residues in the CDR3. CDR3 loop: CASSSSPTTGELFF. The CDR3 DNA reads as TGTGCCAGCAGTTCATCGCCAACGACAGGGGAGCTGTTTTTT.

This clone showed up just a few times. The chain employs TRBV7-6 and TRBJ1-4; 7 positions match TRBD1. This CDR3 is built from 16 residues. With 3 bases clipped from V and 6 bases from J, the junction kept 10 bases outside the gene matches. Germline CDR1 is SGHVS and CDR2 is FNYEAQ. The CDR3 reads CASSFGAGGTDEKLFF. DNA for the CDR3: TGTGCCAGCAGCTTCGGGGCAGGGGGAACCGATGAAAAACTGTTTTTT.

CDR3 bases: TGTGCCAGCAAAGGGGGCTCGGGCAATCAGCCCCAGCATTTT. The encoded protein is CASKGGSGNQPQHF. The V gene is TRBV6-5, the J gene TRBJ1-5, with 7 bases that match TRBD1. The CDR3 has 14 residues. Looked up from germline, CDR1 is MNHEY and CDR2 is SVGAGI. V was clipped by 7 bases and J by 2 bases; unmatched bases: 5.

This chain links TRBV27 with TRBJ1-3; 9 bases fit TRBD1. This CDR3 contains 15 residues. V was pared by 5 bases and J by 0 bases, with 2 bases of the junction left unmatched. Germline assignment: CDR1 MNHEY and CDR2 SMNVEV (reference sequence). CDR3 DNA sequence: TGTGCCAGCAGTGCGACAGGGGGCTCTGGAAACACCATATATTTT. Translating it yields CASSATGGSGNTIYF.

In nucleotides, the CDR3 is TGTGCCAGCACCGCGGGTGGGGGGATCAGCTATGGCTACACCTTC. It codes for CASTAGGGISYGYTF. The chain combines TRBV6-5 with TRBJ1-2; TRBD1 is a possible D gene (5 bases). Trimming removed 7 bases from V and 4 bases from J, with 19 bases in between. The CDR3 length is 15 residues. From germline, CDR1 is MNHEY and CDR2 SVGAGI.

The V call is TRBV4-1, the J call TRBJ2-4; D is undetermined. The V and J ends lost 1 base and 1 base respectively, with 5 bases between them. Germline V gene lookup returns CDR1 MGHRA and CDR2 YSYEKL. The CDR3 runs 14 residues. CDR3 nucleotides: TGCGCCAGCAGCCAAGCCGGGGCCAAAAACATTCAGTACTTC. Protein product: CASSQAGAKNIQYF.

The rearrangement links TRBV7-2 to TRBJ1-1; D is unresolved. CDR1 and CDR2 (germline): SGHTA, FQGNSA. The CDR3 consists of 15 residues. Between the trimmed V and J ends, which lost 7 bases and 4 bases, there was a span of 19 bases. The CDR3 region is CASTGRAGYGTEAFF. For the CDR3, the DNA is TGTGCCAGCACCGGGCGGGCGGGGTATGGCACTGAAGCTTTCTTT.

The CDR3 here is CASSIHQGSSYGYTF. In DNA, the CDR3 is TGTGCCAGTAGTATTCACCAGGGGAGTAGCTATGGCTACACCTTC. This chain uses TRBV19 with TRBJ1-2, with D maybe TRBD1 (6 bases). Germline V CDR1 and CDR2: LNHDA, SQIVND (reference sequence). The CDR3 sequence is 15 residues long. Trimming removed 3 bases from V and 4 bases from J, with 15 bases in between. Supplemented by reference TRBV19 and TRBJ1-2, the full variable domain reads DGGITQSPKYLFRKEGQNVTLSCEQNLNHDAMYWYRQDPGQGLRLIYYSQIVNDFQKGDIAEGYSVSREKKESFPLTVTSAQKNPTAFYLCASSIHQGSSYGYTFGSGTRLTVV.

DNA of the CDR3: TGTGCCAGCAGCTCCCGCCAGTCAGGGTTTTGGGAGACCCAGTACTTC. It translates to CASSSRQSGFWETQYF. V and J are TRBV5-4 and TRBJ2-5; D may be TRBD1 (5 bases). CDR1 SGHNT and CDR2 YYREEE come from the germline V gene (reference sequence). This CDR3 has 16 amino acids. V shed 3 bases and J shed 5 bases, with 20 bases lying between them.